The 18 T cell receptor beta chains below all came from one sample that was sequenced in a study of T cell responses to AZD1222 COVID-19 vaccine. Assay: immunoSEQ multiplex PCR; the TCRdb copy retains only in-frame clones and omits some. This sample has 150,000 to 250,000 clones, with 90% to 95% found just once. Source: peripheral blood, taken 28 days after the second AZD1222 dose. The receptor source for this set is an adult who received the AZD1222 COVID-19 vaccine.

This chain links TRBV9 with TRBJ2-2, with TRBD1 matching 7 bases. The CDR3 sequence is 16 residues long. The V gene end was trimmed by 1 base and the J gene end by 4 bases; junction bases not matched to a gene: 7. CDR1 is SGDLS and CDR2 is YYNGEE in the germline V gene. This CDR3 reads CASSVSTGVTTGELFF. DNA of the CDR3: TGTGCCAGCAGCGTATCAACAGGGGTGACCACCGGGGAGCTGTTTTTT.

The V call is TRBV11-2, the J call TRBJ2-7; D not resolved. Trimming left V 2 bases short and J 2 bases short, with 16 bases between. The V gene's germline CDR1 is SGHAT and CDR2 FQNNGV. The CDR3 is 16 residues long. The CDR3 sequence is CASSLLWGLLAYEQYF. The CDR3 region has the DNA TGTGCCAGCAGCTTACTTTGGGGTCTCCTAGCCTACGAGCAGTACTTC. The full variable domain, rest sourced from reference TRBV11-2 and TRBJ2-7, is EAGVAQSPRYKIIEKRQSVAFWCNPISGHATLYWYQQILGQGPKLLIQFQNNGVVDDSQLPKDRFSAERLKGVDSTLKIQPAKLEDSAVYLCASSLLWGLLAYEQYFGPGTRLTVT.

For the CDR3, the DNA is TGTGCCAGCAGCCCCGGGGGGGGTAGGGTCACTGAAGCTTTCTTT. The encoded protein is CASSPGGGRVTEAFF. The chain joins TRBV6-5 to TRBJ1-1, with D perhaps matching TRBD1 (5 bases). Looked up from germline, CDR1 is MNHEY and CDR2 is SVGAGI. This CDR3 contains 15 residues. V gave up 6 bases and J gave up 4 bases, with 18 bases separating them.

This clone was counted once. The chain carries TRBV9 and TRBJ1-5; TRBD1 is a possible D gene (5 bases). The CDR3 runs to 14 residues. The V gene's germline CDR1 is SGDLS and CDR2 YYNGEE. The germline V and J ends were trimmed by 7 bases and 3 bases, with 14 bases remaining between them. For the CDR3, the DNA is TGTGCCAGCGGGGGGTTTCCCCACAATCAGCCCCAGCATTTT. This sequence encodes CASGGFPHNQPQHF. The full variable domain, rest sourced from reference TRBV9 and TRBJ1-5, is DSGVTQTPKHLITATGQRVTLRCSPRSGDLSVYWYQQSLDQGLQFLIQYYNGEERAKGNILERFSAQQFPDLHSELNLSSLELGDSALYFCASGGFPHNQPQHFGDGTRLSIL.

This clone showed up just a few times. V usage is TRBV19 and J usage is TRBJ2-7; 10 bases line up with TRBD2. The J segment lost 2 bases and the V segment lost 6 bases, leaving 13 bases of the junction unmatched. The CDR3 has 17 residues. From germline, CDR1 is LNHDA and CDR2 SQIVND (reference sequence). The CDR3 loop is CASSTFIRAGGTYEQYF. The DNA of the CDR3 is TGTGCCAGTAGCACCTTTATTCGAGCGGGAGGGACCTACGAGCAGTACTTC. Based on the CDR3 plus reference TRBV19 and TRBJ2-7, the full variable domain is DGGITQSPKYLFRKEGQNVTLSCEQNLNHDAMYWYRQDPGQGLRLIYYSQIVNDFQKGDIAEGYSVSREKKESFPLTVTSAQKNPTAFYLCASSTFIRAGGTYEQYFGPGTRLTVT.

The rearrangement uses TRBV3-1 (or the pseudogene TRBV3-2) and TRBJ2-2; D uncertain. Germline V gene data show CDR1 as LGHDT and CDR2 as YNNKEL (reference sequence). The CDR3 consists of 13 residues. V gave up 4 bases and J gave up 4 bases, with 7 bases separating them. Here the CDR3 reads CASSLRPTGELFF. The CDR3 DNA reads TGTGCCAGCAGCCTCAGACCCACCGGGGAGCTGTTTTTT.

This chain connects TRBV19 to TRBJ2-7, with 9 bases that match TRBD1. Germline assignment: CDR1 LNHDA and CDR2 SQIVND (reference sequence). The CDR3 covers 12 residues. V lost 10 bases to trimming and J lost 3 bases; unmatched junction nucleotides: 4. The CDR3 DNA reads as TGTGCCACTGGGGACAGGGTCTACGAGCAGTACTTC. This codes for CATGDRVYEQYF.

J is TRBJ2-2 and V is TRBV30, with TRBD1 identical over 10 bases. V was pared by 5 bases and J by 8 bases, with 11 bases of the junction left unmatched. Germline CDR1 reads GTSNPN; CDR2 reads SVGIG (reference sequence). This CDR3 has 15 amino acids. CDR3 sequence: CAWLKWTGGKGELFF. As DNA, the CDR3 is TGTGCCTGGCTAAAATGGACAGGGGGTAAAGGGGAGCTGTTTTTT.

The rearrangement uses TRBV24-1 and TRBJ2-1; perhaps TRBD1 as D (7 bases). Trimming stripped 3 bases from V and 8 bases from J, with 25 bases between. Germline CDR1 and CDR2: KGHDR and SFDVKD. The CDR3 has 18 amino acids. The CDR3 sequence is CATSDPRRTGGRFDEQFF. The CDR3 DNA sequence: TGTGCCACCAGTGATCCCAGGAGGACAGGAGGGCGTTTCGATGAGCAGTTCTTC.

This chain uses TRBV5-1 with TRBJ2-1; 7 bases fit TRBD2. The V and J ends lost 4 bases and 5 bases, in that order; junction bases with no gene match: 6. The length of the CDR3 is 14 residues. From germline, CDR1 is SGHRS and CDR2 YFSETQ. The chain's CDR3 is CASSRRLADNEQFF. CDR3 nucleotide sequence: TGCGCCAGCAGCCGGCGTCTAGCGGACAATGAGCAGTTCTTC.

This clone has more than one count but fewer than ten. The chain carries TRBV28 and TRBJ2-1; D might be TRBD1 (5 bases). V was trimmed by 0 bases and J by 5 bases, leaving 17 bases between them. The CDR3 totals 17 residues. Germline V gives CDR1 MDHEN, CDR2 SYDVKM. CDR3: CASSLWVPGHANNEQFF. The CDR3 DNA sequence: TGTGCCAGCAGTTTATGGGTTCCAGGACACGCCAACAATGAGCAGTTCTTC.

The rearrangement joins TRBV6-1 to TRBJ2-1, with TRBD2 identical over 7 bases. The trim removed 4 bases at V and 0 bases at J, leaving 6 bases unmatched. CDR3 length equals 16 residues. Germline lookup yields CDR1 MNHNS and CDR2 SASEGT. Here the CDR3 reads CASSGYKRDSYNEQFF. The CDR3 DNA reads TGTGCCAGCAGTGGTTACAAGCGGGACTCCTACAATGAGCAGTTCTTC.

J is TRBJ2-7 and V is TRBV28; the D is unclear. This CDR3 is built from 12 residues. The V gene's germline CDR1 is MDHEN and CDR2 SYDVKM. V lost 6 bases, J lost 3 bases, and 9 bases lay in between. CDR3 DNA sequence: TGTGCCAGCAGCTCCACACGCTACGAGCAGTACTTC. It codes for CASSSTRYEQYF.

The chain joins TRBV27 to TRBJ2-5; 9 nucleotides line up with TRBD2. Germline V CDR1 and CDR2: MNHEY, SMNVEV (reference sequence). This CDR3 is 16 amino acids long. V shed 3 bases and J 5 bases; nucleotides not matched to a gene: 10. The CDR3 spells CASSFSGRDVVETQYF. In nucleotides, the CDR3 is TGTGCCAGCAGTTTTAGCGGGAGAGACGTAGTGGAGACCCAGTACTTC.

This clone came up a few times. J is TRBJ1-1 and V is TRBV7-9; D not certain. Germline CDR1 SEHNR, CDR2 FQNEAQ (reference sequence). Trimming took 6 bases from V and 3 from J, leaving 20 bases between them. This CDR3 has 16 amino acids. The CDR3 sequence is CASRPFPVGGYTEAFF. DNA of the CDR3: TGTGCCAGCAGGCCATTCCCGGTCGGAGGTTACACTGAAGCTTTCTTT.

The genes are TRBV20-1 and TRBJ1-2, with D possibly TRBD1 on 5 matching bases. Trimming removed 3 bases at V and 5 bases at J, with 10 bases between. The CDR3 spans 12 residues. Germline V CDR1 and CDR2: DFQATT, SNEGSKA (reference sequence). The CDR3 loop is CSASPGGYGYTF. The CDR3 bases are TGCAGTGCTAGTCCTGGGGGGTATGGCTACACCTTC.

Turning to this clone: Additional DNA sequences in this sample encode the identical CDR3. The chain links TRBV5-1 to TRBJ2-7; TRBD2 agrees at 7 bases. The V and J ends lost 0 bases and 5 bases, in that order; junction bases with no gene match: 2. This CDR3 has 13 amino acids. Per the germline V gene, CDR1 is SGHRS and CDR2 is YFSETQ. Here the CDR3 reads CASSLGGRDEQYF. The CDR3 DNA is TGCGCCAGCAGCTTGGGCGGGAGAGACGAGCAGTACTTC.

The rearrangement joins TRBV21-1 to TRBJ1-4. TRBV21-1 is noted as a pseudogene. The CDR3 has 16 residues. CDR3 DNA: TGTGCCAGCAGCTTCAGAAGGGATGCAACTAATGAAAAACTGTTTTTT. This gives the protein CASSFRRDATNEKLFF.